This TCR beta chain was profiled in a study of CD8 T cells in Susac syndrome. Random hexamers were used to reverse transcribe an amount of about 0.45 to 1 ug RNA. TCRdb re-called the immunoSEQ multiplex PCR reads through MiXCR, storing one row per CDR3 protein. The sample has 180,000 or so distinct CDR3 sequences, more than 90% seen once. Between the trimmed V and J ends, which lost 4 bases and 4 bases, there was a span of 19 bases. The CDR3 spans 15 residues. CDR1 and CDR2 (germline): GTSNPN, SVGIG (reference sequence). Sequences were obtained from CD4+ T cells from PBMCs. The chain employs TRBV30 and TRBJ1-2; D is possibly TRBD1 (6 bases). The clonotype originates from a human donor with multiple sclerosis. In DNA, the CDR3 is TGTGCCTGGATCCCCAGGGGCAGCACTACCTATGGCTACACCTTC. Translated, it gives CAWIPRGSTTYGYTF.